The source of this T cell receptor beta chain is a study of OX40 agonist ivuxolimab in advanced cancers. Some background on the complete study: Ivuxolimab was a fully human IgG2 agonistic monoclonal antibody targeting the costimulatory receptor OX40 (CD134). Intravenous ivuxolimab was administered to patients every 2 weeks at six dose levels: 0.01, 0.1, 0.3, 1.5, 3 and 10 mg/kg. Among the roughly 50 dose-escalation patients, about 20 had hepatocellular carcinoma, 15 or so melanoma, 9 renal cell carcinoma and 9 head and neck cancer. In the dose-escalation cohort, approximately 83% of patients were male, and the mean age was 60 years with a range of roughly 20 to 85. Patients were allowed to have had prior anti-PD-1, anti-PD-L1 or anti-CTLA-4 therapy, and approximately 41% of the dose-escalation patients had previously received checkpoint inhibitors. Partial responses were achieved by three dose-escalation patients, of whom one had hepatocellular carcinoma and two had cutaneous melanoma. The point of sequencing TCRbeta in the periphery was to test whether ivuxolimab changed TCR sequence diversity and drove clonal T-cell expansion. The paper covers the monotherapy dose-escalation part of the phase I ivuxolimab trial, which included N = 52 patients. The paper's findings and limits, for the study overall: After ivuxolimab, expanded clones were on average more numerous among CD8+ T cells than among CD4+ T cells. At doses of 0.1 to 3.0 mg/kg, clonal expansion of both CD4+ and CD8+ T cells in blood was seen between baseline and week 6. The antigen specificity of the clonally expanded peripheral T cells was not determined. In partial responders in the 0.1-3.0 mg/kg groups, normalized peripheral clonal expansion was found to be among the lowest, especially among CD8+ T cells. Low levels of normalized T-cell clonal expansion were also shown by some nonresponding patients.

V and J are truncated by 5 bases and 3 bases respectively, leaving an intervening sequence of 17 bases. CDR1 PRHDT and CDR2 FYEKMQ are derived from the germline V gene (reference sequence). Including the terminal cysteine and phenylalanine, the CDR3 comprises 16 residues. Here the CDR3 DNA is all that survives: 48 bases in frame from base 1. As for this clone: Its antigen remains undetermined. No per-base quality is available; no much larger clone lies one base away.

For sequencing of the TCRbeta CDR3 region, genomic DNA was extracted from the sorted cells. The immunoSEQ Assay was used to sequence the TCRbeta CDR3 regions. This immuneACCESS table, as held by TCRdb, lists in-frame sequences with V and J called but not all clones. Of the missing ones, under half trace to an unresolved V gene in checked studies; the others have no known cause. The sample records about 67,000 clones, approximately 90% of which are singletons. The top ten constitute roughly 12% of the sample. Patients with a history of autoimmune disease or receiving systemic immunosuppression were excluded from the trial. Peripheral blood for TCR sequencing was collected from all dose cohorts at baseline, on cycle 4 day 1, and on cycle 7 day 1. The samples were taken from a phase I, first-in-human, multicenter, open-label dose-escalation trial of ivuxolimab. The trial enrolled adults with locally advanced or metastatic head and neck squamous cell, hepatocellular, melanoma or renal cell carcinoma. CD4+ and CD8+ T cells were sorted separately from peripheral blood before TCR sequencing.

The chain couples TRBV13 to TRBJ2-1; TRBD2 is perhaps the D gene, given 6 matching bases. This clonotype was sampled from an adult with an advanced solid tumor such as melanoma, head and neck, liver or kidney cancer. The sample was CD4+ or CD8+ T cells sorted from blood, taken in a trial of the OX40 agonist ivuxolimab. The CDR3 here reads CASSEPDVADYNEQFF. The sequenced DNA is TGTGCCAGCAGCGAACCCGACGTAGCGGACTACAATGAGCAGTTCTTC.